This T cell receptor (beta chain) was profiled in a study of yellow fever vaccine responses in identical twins. Findings and caveats of the study: A vaccine T cell response that seemed partly convergent and partly personalized was reported in twins.

The CDR3 spans 14 residues. V gave up 5 bases and J gave up 3 bases, with 12 bases separating them. Germline loops: CDR1 SGHAT, CDR2 FQNNGV. In the case of this clonotype: No antigen is known for it.

TCRdb itself ran the RT-PCR reads through MiXCR, one entry per CDR3 protein. The data contain fewer than 4,500 distinct CDR3 sequences, around 86% of them seen just once; the ten biggest clones take up around 3%. This sequence joins TRBV11-2 and TRBJ2-3, with a tentative D call TRBD2 (5 bases). The clonotype comes from a woman younger than 30 who received the yellow fever vaccine. The sample in question was T cells from blood (PBMCs), unsorted or a sorted subset (not recorded which), obtained before or after yellow fever vaccination (not recorded which). The CDR3 DNA reads as TGTGCCAGCAGCCCGTGGACTGGGACAGATACGCAGTATTTT. Its translation is CASSPWTGTDTQYF.